This T cell receptor (beta chain) was sequenced during a study of shared clonotypes between healthy human individuals. Repertoires were generated with immunoSEQ multiplex PCR, while TCRdb's copy carries only in-frame clones and drops some. The table has roughly 2.1 million clones, about 92% seen once. Naive CD8 cells comprised CD45RO-negative, CCR7-positively selected cells, excluding terminally differentiated effector memory CD45RA+ cells. The CDR3 runs 15 residues. V was clipped by 0 bases and J by 0 bases, with 9 bases between them. Germline assignment: CDR1 LNHNV and CDR2 YYDKDF (reference sequence).

J is TRBJ2-7 and V is TRBV15; the D is unclear. The TCR was taken from a man aged 18-30 years in good health. Some clones in this sample may be carry-over from other donors' samples. The sample consisted of naive CD8+ T cells from PBMCs. In nucleotides, the CDR3 is TGTGCCACCAGCAGAGATGGAACTCGCTCCTACGAGCAGTACTTC. The encoded protein is CATSRDGTRSYEQYF.